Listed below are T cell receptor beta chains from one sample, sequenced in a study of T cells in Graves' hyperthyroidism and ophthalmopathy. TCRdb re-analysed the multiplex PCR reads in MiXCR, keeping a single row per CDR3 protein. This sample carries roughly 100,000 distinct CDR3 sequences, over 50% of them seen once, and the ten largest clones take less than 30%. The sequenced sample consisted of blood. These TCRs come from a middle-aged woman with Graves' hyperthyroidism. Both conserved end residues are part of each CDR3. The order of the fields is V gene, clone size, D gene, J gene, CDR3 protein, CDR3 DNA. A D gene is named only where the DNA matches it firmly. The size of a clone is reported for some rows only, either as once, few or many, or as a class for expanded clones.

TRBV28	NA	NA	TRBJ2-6	CASSLSQGANVLTF	TGTGCCAGCAGCTTATCACAGGGGGCCAACGTCCTGACTTTC
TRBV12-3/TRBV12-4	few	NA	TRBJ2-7	CASSLGVGGGDSYEQYF	TGTGCCAGCAGTTTAGGTGTGGGGGGCGGGGATTCCTACGAGCAGTACTTC
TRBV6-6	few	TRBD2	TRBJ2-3	CASRTSGRGADTQYF	TGTGCCAGCAGAACTAGCGGGAGGGGGGCAGATACGCAGTATTTT
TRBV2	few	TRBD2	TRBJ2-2	CASGTGLAGRGTGELFF	TGTGCCAGCGGGACAGGACTAGCGGGAAGGGGCACCGGGGAGCTGTTTTTT
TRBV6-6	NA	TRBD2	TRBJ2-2	CASSYSRLAGGNTGELFF	TGTGCCAGCAGTTACTCCAGGCTAGCGGGAGGGAACACCGGGGAGCTGTTTTTT
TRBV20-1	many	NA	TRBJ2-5	CSASALGRETQYF	TGCAGTGCTAGTGCTTTAGGACGGGAGACCCAGTACTTC
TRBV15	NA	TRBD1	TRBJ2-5	CATAETGGCQETQYF	TGTGCCACGGCCGAGACAGGGGGGTGCCAAGAGACCCAGTACTTC
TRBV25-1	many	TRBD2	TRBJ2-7	CASSEYGTSGKEQYF	TGTGCCAGCAGTGAATACGGGACTAGCGGGAAGGAGCAGTACTTC
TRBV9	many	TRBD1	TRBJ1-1	CASSVGDSVNTEAFF	TGTGCCAGCAGCGTCGGGGACAGCGTGAACACTGAAGCTTTCTTT
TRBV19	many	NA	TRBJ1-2	CASSLTGIRISYGYTF	TGTGCCAGTAGTTTAACCGGGATCAGGATTTCGTATGGCTACACCTTC
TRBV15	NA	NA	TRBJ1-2	CATSPRGNYGYTF	TGTGCCACCAGCCCCCGAGGGAACTATGGCTACACCTTC
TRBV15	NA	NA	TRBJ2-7	CATSSARQVSYEQYF	TGTGCCACCAGCAGTGCTAGACAGGTCTCCTACGAGCAGTACTTC
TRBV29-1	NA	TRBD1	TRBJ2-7	CSVIDRAEQYF	TGCAGCGTTATCGACAGGGCCGAGCAGTACTTC
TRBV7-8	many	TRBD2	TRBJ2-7	CASSFGRTSGEYEQYF	TGTGCCAGCAGCTTCGGGAGGACTAGCGGAGAATACGAGCAGTACTTC
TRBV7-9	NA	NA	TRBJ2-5	CASSAAGGREETQYF	TGTGCCAGCAGCGCCGCCGGGGGGCGCGAGGAGACCCAGTACTTC
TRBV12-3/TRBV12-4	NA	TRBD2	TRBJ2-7	CASGHAGVSGRGYF	TGTGCCAGCGGGCACGCGGGAGTTAGCGGGAGGGGGTACTTC
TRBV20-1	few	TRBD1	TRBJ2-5	CSAPGTGRGETQYF	TGCAGTGCTCCCGGGACAGGGAGGGGAGAGACCCAGTACTTC
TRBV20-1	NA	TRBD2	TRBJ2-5	CSALLGSGTTRTQYF	TGCAGTGCCCTCCTGGGAAGCGGGACCACCAGGACCCAGTACTTC
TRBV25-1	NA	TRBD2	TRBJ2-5	CASSVGLAGFQETQYF	TGTGCCAGCAGCGTGGGACTAGCGGGGTTCCAAGAGACCCAGTACTTC
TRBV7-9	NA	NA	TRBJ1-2	CASSPAPGFSYGYTF	TGTGCCAGCAGCCCAGCCCCGGGATTTTCCTATGGCTACACCTTC
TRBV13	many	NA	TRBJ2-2	CASSPARVGGELFF	TGTGCCAGCAGCCCGGCGAGGGTCGGCGGGGAGCTGTTTTTT
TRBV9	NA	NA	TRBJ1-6	CASSVEINSPLHF	TGTGCCAGCAGCGTAGAGATTAATTCACCCCTCCACTTT
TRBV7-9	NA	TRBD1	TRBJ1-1	CASSSDRGRLVTEAFF	TGTGCCAGCAGTTCGGACAGGGGACGACTCGTCACTGAAGCTTTCTTT
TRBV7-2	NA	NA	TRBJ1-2	CASSLGTAPGTQYFGQHYGYTF	NA
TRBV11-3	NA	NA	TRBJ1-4	CASSLEGTGSGNTMGEKLFF	TGTGCCAGCAGCTTAGAGGGGACGGGCTCTGGAAACACCATGGGCGAAAAACTGTTTTTT
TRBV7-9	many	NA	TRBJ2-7	CASSTYYEQYF	TGTGCCAGCAGCACATACTACGAGCAGTACTTC
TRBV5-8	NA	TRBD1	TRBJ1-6	CASSTGQYNSPLHF	TGTGCCAGCAGCACGGGACAGTATAATTCACCCCTCCACTTT
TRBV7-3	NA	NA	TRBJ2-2	CASNTGELFF	TGTGCCAGCAACACCGGGGAGCTGTTTTTT
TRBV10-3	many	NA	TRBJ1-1	CATTRDFEAFF	TGTGCCACCACTCGGGACTTTGAAGCTTTCTTT
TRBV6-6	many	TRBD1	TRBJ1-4	CASRPRTGRNEKLFF	TGTGCCAGCAGACCTCGGACAGGACGCAATGAAAAACTGTTTTTT
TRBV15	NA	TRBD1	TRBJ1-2	CATSSASGRGHYGYTF	TGTGCCACCAGCAGTGCTAGCGGCAGGGGGCATTATGGCTACACCTTC
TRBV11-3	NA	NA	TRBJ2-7	CASSLHGAWVYEQYF	TGTGCCAGCAGTCTCCATGGGGCGTGGGTCTACGAGCAGTACTTC
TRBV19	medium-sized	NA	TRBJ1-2	CATRGRESTNYGYTF	TGTGCCACCAGAGGGAGGGAGTCTACGAACTATGGCTACACCTTC
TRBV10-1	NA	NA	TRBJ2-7	CASPEGGSSYEQYF	TGCGCCAGTCCGGAGGGGGGGAGCTCCTACGAGCAGTACTTC
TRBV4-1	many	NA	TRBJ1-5	CASSPIRREVQPQHF	TGCGCCAGCAGCCCTATAAGGAGGGAAGTTCAGCCCCAGCATTTT